These 29 T cell receptor beta chains share one sample of origin, sequenced in a study of T-cell reconstitution after alpha-beta-depleted transplantation in children. Preparation of the TCRbeta library involved a method that used unique molecular identifiers. TCRdb re-called the PCR reads with MiXCR, one entry per CDR3 protein. The sample includes around 600,000 distinct CDR3 sequences, around 23% of them seen just once. This specimen consisted of PBMCs, mostly from graft donor cells, obtained 360 days after TCRalphabeta/CD19-depleted stem cell transplant. The receptors derive from a boy younger than two who had a stem cell transplant for acute myeloid leukemia, so the T cells may come from the graft donor.

The rearrangement uses TRBV12-3 or TRBV12-4 and TRBJ2-1; D ambiguous. This CDR3 spans 14 amino acids. The V end lost 1 base, the J end lost 7 bases, and 11 bases lay between the germline ends. The CDR3 is CASSLVVGRNEQFF. Written as DNA, the CDR3 is TGTGCCAGCAGTTTAGTGGTAGGAAGGAATGAGCAGTTCTTC.

The chain employs TRBV20-1 and TRBJ1-2; D is undetermined. Germline assignment: CDR1 DFQATT and CDR2 SNEGSKA (reference sequence). The CDR3 length is 13 residues. V lost 5 bases and J 0 bases, leaving 10 bases between the germline ends. CDR3 sequence: CSAFLSANYGYTF. The CDR3 nucleotides read TGCAGTGCTTTCCTATCCGCTAACTATGGCTACACCTTC.

The chain joins TRBV4-3 to TRBJ2-5; 7 bases agree with TRBD1. Germline V gene data show CDR1 as LGHNA and CDR2 as YSLEER. With 2 bases clipped from V and 1 base from J, the junction kept 10 bases outside the gene matches. The length of the CDR3 is 17 residues. CDR3 sequence: CASSQNAGTVGQETQYF. The CDR3 nucleotides read TGCGCCAGCAGCCAAAACGCCGGGACAGTAGGCCAAGAGACCCAGTACTTC.

Many counts were recorded for this clonotype. The chain uses TRBV5-5 and TRBJ2-1; D gene unclear. The CDR3 totals 14 residues. V was pared by 1 base and J by 6 bases, with 11 bases between. Germline CDR1 and CDR2: SGHKS and YYEKEE (reference sequence). CDR3 residues: CASSLWRTLNEQFF. CDR3 DNA sequence: TGTGCCAGCAGCTTGTGGCGTACCCTCAATGAGCAGTTCTTC.

The chain couples TRBV10-3 to TRBJ2-3; 8 bases fit TRBD2. J was trimmed by 5 bases and V by 10 bases; bases with no gene match: 17. CDR1 and CDR2 (germline): ENHRY, SYGVKD. The CDR3 is 16 amino acids. The CDR3: CATEPGYGGDQDTQYF. Here the CDR3 DNA reads TGTGCCACCGAGCCAGGCTACGGGGGGGATCAAGATACGCAGTATTTT.

This clonotype was recorded many times. This chain joins TRBV7-9 and TRBJ2-1; D assignment may be TRBD1 or TRBD2 (6 bases each). Germline assignment: CDR1 SEHNR and CDR2 FQNEAQ (reference sequence). The V gene lost 1 base and the J gene lost 0 bases, with 16 bases spanning the gap. There are 18 residues in the CDR3. The CDR3 nucleotides read TGTGCCAGCAGCTTAGAGCCCGGGGGCCGCCGCTCCTACAATGAGCAGTTCTTC. It specifies CASSLEPGGRRSYNEQFF.

This clonotype has a count of ten or more. This chain uses TRBV9 with TRBJ1-1; 7 bases map to TRBD1. Germline V CDR1 and CDR2: SGDLS, YYNGEE. V dropped 1 base and J dropped 1; count of bases not matched to a gene: 1. The CDR3 loop spans 14 amino acids. The CDR3 loop reads CASSVQGGNTEAFF. The CDR3 bases are TGTGCCAGCAGCGTACAGGGGGGGAACACTGAAGCTTTCTTT.

The chain employs TRBV4-3 and TRBJ1-1, with TRBD1 identical over 11 bases. The CDR3 loop spans 15 amino acids. After removal of 4 bases from V and 4 bases from J, the junction contained 5 bases not matched to a gene. Germline CDR1 LGHNA, CDR2 YSLEER. Here the CDR3 reads CASSLFGTGGTEAFF. In nucleotides, the CDR3 is TGCGCCAGCAGCCTTTTCGGGACAGGGGGCACTGAAGCTTTCTTT.

This clonotype was seen a handful of times. The rearrangement uses TRBV29-1 and TRBJ1-2; no definite D call. This CDR3 comprises 15 residues. V was pared by 1 base and J by 6 bases, with 18 bases between. Germline lookup yields CDR1 SQVTM and CDR2 ANQGSEA. The DNA of the CDR3 is TGCAGCGTTGAAGGAATGGACGGACCAAGACATGGCTACACCTTC. It translates to CSVEGMDGPRHGYTF. The full variable domain, its missing parts supplied by reference TRBV29-1 and TRBJ1-2, is SAVISQKPSRDICQRGTSLTIQCQVDSQVTMMFWYRQQPGQSLTLIATANQGSEATYESGFVIDKFPISRPNLTFSTLTVSNMSPEDSSIYLCSVEGMDGPRHGYTFGSGTRLTVV.

The genes are TRBV20-1 and TRBJ2-3; 8 bases agree with TRBD2. The ends lost 6 bases at V and 1 base at J; junction bases unmatched: 9. CDR3 length equals 15 residues. Germline V gene lookup returns CDR1 DFQATT and CDR2 SNEGSKA (reference sequence). The CDR3 coding sequence is TGCAGTGCCCTAGGACGGGGGGGGCGCACAGATACGCAGTATTTT. This sequence encodes CSALGRGGRTDTQYF.

The V call is TRBV29-1, the J call TRBJ2-2; tentatively, D is TRBD2 (6 bases). Trimming took off 7 bases at V and 4 bases at J, with 13 bases between the two ends. CDR3 size: 13 residues. Germline lookup yields CDR1 SQVTM and CDR2 ANQGSEA. DNA of the CDR3: TGCAGCGGCGGGGCCCGCGGCACCGGGGAGCTGTTTTTT. Protein: CSGGARGTGELFF.

This clonotype was seen at least ten times. J is TRBJ2-6 and V is TRBV6-5; possible D gene TRBD2, 5 bases. V gave up 1 base and J gave up 0 bases, with 10 bases separating them. This CDR3 is built from 17 residues. The germline gives CDR1 MNHEY, CDR2 SVGAGI. CDR3 residues: CASSYWRAASGANVLTF. The CDR3 DNA reads as TGTGCCAGCAGTTACTGGCGGGCGGCCTCTGGGGCCAACGTCCTGACTTTC.

The V gene is TRBV5-1, the J gene TRBJ2-5; D ambiguous. Germline loops: CDR1 SGHRS, CDR2 YFSETQ. CDR3 length: 17 amino acids. V lost 4 bases, J lost 3 bases, and 22 bases lay in between. The CDR3 protein is CASSPLPSVGGEETQYF. DNA of the CDR3: TGCGCCAGCAGCCCCTTACCATCTGTGGGCGGCGAAGAGACCCAGTACTTC.

Here the CDR3 DNA reads TGTGCCAGCAGTTTACAGGACCAAGAGACCCAGTACTTC. This gives the protein CASSLQDQETQYF. The chain is built from TRBV25-1 and TRBJ2-5, with D possibly TRBD1 on 5 matching bases. The V gene's germline CDR1 is MGHDK and CDR2 SYGVNS. V was shortened by 5 bases and J by 0 bases, with 7 bases between the two germline ends. The CDR3 is made up of 13 amino acids.

The table lists this clonotype with a few counts. The chain recombines TRBV7-2 with TRBJ2-3; D is unclear. V was clipped by 7 bases and J by 3 bases, with 17 bases between them. This CDR3 is 15 amino acids long. CDR1 and CDR2 (germline): SGHTA, FQGNSA. The CDR3 protein is CASKVPGSGTDTQYF. CDR3 sequence (DNA): TGTGCCAGCAAGGTTCCGGGCTCGGGTACAGATACGCAGTATTTT.

Only a few counts were recorded for this clonotype. The chain employs TRBV20-1 and TRBJ2-5, with 11 bases fitting TRBD2. This CDR3 has 15 residues. Trimming removed 3 bases from V and 7 bases from J; junction bases left unmatched: 10. Germline V gene data show CDR1 as DFQATT and CDR2 as SNEGSKA (reference sequence). The CDR3 protein is CSASGLAGGAGTQYF. The CDR3 DNA follows: TGCAGTGCTAGTGGGCTAGCGGGGGGAGCGGGGACCCAGTACTTC.

The table lists this clonotype with many counts. The J gene is TRBJ2-3, the V gene TRBV7-9; TRBD1 might be the D (5 bases). This CDR3 contains 14 residues. Trimming removed 2 bases at V and 1 base at J, with 7 bases between. Germline loops: CDR1 SEHNR, CDR2 FQNEAQ (reference sequence). This CDR3 is CASSLQGRTDTQYF. The DNA of the CDR3 is TGTGCCAGCAGCTTACAGGGTCGCACAGATACGCAGTATTTT.

The rearrangement joins TRBV20-1 to TRBJ2-3, with no clear D. Germline V CDR1 and CDR2: DFQATT, SNEGSKA (reference sequence). This CDR3 spans 14 amino acids. Trimming shortened V by 0 bases and J by 1 base, and 8 bases separated the two germline ends. The CDR3, as DNA: TGCAGTGCTAGAGATCCGTTCCGCACAGATACGCAGTATTTT. This codes for CSARDPFRTDTQYF.

The chain couples TRBV12-3 or TRBV12-4 to TRBJ2-5; perhaps D is TRBD1 or TRBD2 (5 bases each). Trimming took off 8 bases at V and 1 base at J, with 11 bases between the two ends. The CDR3 runs to 13 residues. CDR3 DNA sequence: TGTGCCAGCGGGGACCCACCCCAAGAGACCCAGTACTTC. As protein: CASGDPPQETQYF.

A few counts support this clonotype. The J gene is TRBJ2-7, the V gene TRBV7-2; a possible D gene is TRBD2 (6 bases). Trimming removed 0 bases from V and 4 bases from J, with 13 bases in between. The CDR3 spans 15 residues. The V gene's germline CDR1 is SGHTA and CDR2 FQGNSA. The CDR3 DNA reads as TGTGCCAGCAGCTTAGCGCTTACGGGGGTGTACGAGCAGTACTTC. Its protein is CASSLALTGVYEQYF.

This clonotype came up many times. V gene TRBV29-1 combines with J gene TRBJ2-2, with TRBD1 identical over 7 bases. V was pared by 0 bases and J by 2 bases, with 9 bases of the junction left unmatched. This CDR3 comprises 17 residues. Looked up from germline, CDR1 is SQVTM and CDR2 is ANQGSEA. The CDR3 spells CSVEDRWGTANTGELFF. The CDR3 DNA sequence: TGCAGCGTTGAAGATAGGTGGGGGACAGCTAACACCGGGGAGCTGTTTTTT.

This clonotype appeared many times. The chain combines TRBV21-1 with TRBJ2-1. TRBV21-1 is deemed a pseudogene. The CDR3 has 11 residues. The CDR3 sequence is CASLARNEQFF. The CDR3 DNA follows: TGTGCCAGCCTTGCTCGCAATGAGCAGTTCTTC.

This clonotype was counted at least ten times. This chain links TRBV6-2 or TRBV6-3 with TRBJ1-1; 9 bases map to TRBD1. With V trimmed by 5 bases and J by 1 base, 8 bases remained unmatched. This CDR3 region has 16 residues. Germline assignment: CDR1 MNHEY and CDR2 SVGEGT. This CDR3 reads CASSNWDRDRNTEAFF. The CDR3 DNA follows: TGTGCCAGCAGTAATTGGGACAGGGACCGGAACACTGAAGCTTTCTTT.

The V gene is TRBV20-1, the J gene TRBJ2-1; no firm D call. This CDR3 spans 15 amino acids. With 2 bases removed from V and 0 bases from J, the gap between germline ends came to 11 bases. Germline-derived CDR1 and CDR2 are DFQATT and SNEGSKA (reference sequence). The CDR3 spells CSARRDSSSYNEQFF. The CDR3 coding sequence is TGCAGTGCTAGACGAGACTCGAGCTCCTACAATGAGCAGTTCTTC.

The chain uses TRBV21-1 and TRBJ1-6. TRBV21-1 is designated a pseudogene. The CDR3 loop spans 13 amino acids. The CDR3 loop is CASGNIYNSPLHF. The CDR3 nucleotides read TGTGCCAGCGGGAACATTTATAATTCACCCCTCCACTTT.

This clonotype was observed many times. The chain links TRBV20-1 to TRBJ2-7; 12 nucleotides agree with TRBD2. Germline loops: CDR1 DFQATT, CDR2 SNEGSKA (reference sequence). This CDR3 region has 13 residues. V lost 3 bases to trimming and J lost 7 bases; unmatched junction nucleotides: 4. The CDR3 sequence: CSASPGLAGEQYF. The DNA of the CDR3 is TGCAGTGCTAGCCCCGGACTAGCGGGAGAGCAGTACTTC.

This clonotype was detected many times. The chain combines TRBV25-1 with TRBJ2-5; 8 positions match TRBD2. The CDR3 covers 17 residues. J gave up 3 bases and V 1 base, and 10 bases lay outside the gene matches. In germline, CDR1 is MGHDK, CDR2 SYGVNS. CDR3 in amino acids: CASSEWPGGAGEETQYF. The CDR3 region has the DNA TGTGCCAGCAGTGAATGGCCCGGGGGGGCCGGGGAAGAGACCCAGTACTTC.

At least ten counts were recorded for this clonotype. The chain has TRBV18 and TRBJ2-2; perhaps TRBD1 as D (6 bases). The CDR3 consists of 15 residues. Trimming took 5 bases from V and 6 from J, leaving 16 bases between them. Germline V gene sequence: CDR1 KGHSH, CDR2 LQKENI. Here the CDR3 DNA reads TGTGCCAGCTCAAGGACAGCCTTGGACGCCGGGGAGCTGTTTTTT. This encodes CASSRTALDAGELFF.

This clonotype was seen a few times. The chain uses TRBV19 and TRBJ1-1; D is ambiguous. V was clipped by 3 bases and J by 3 bases, with 8 bases between them. Germline V gene sequence: CDR1 LNHDA, CDR2 SQIVND (reference sequence). This CDR3 region has 13 residues. The CDR3 region is CASSMSGDTEAFF. DNA for the CDR3: TGTGCCAGTAGTATGTCGGGTGACACTGAAGCTTTCTTT.